This entry features one T cell receptor beta chain sequence. Its specificity is unknown. Investigators spread the genomic DNA of each subset evenly over several immunoSEQ plates. Method: immunoSEQ multiplex PCR; TCRdb's copy keeps in-frame clones and lacks some. The sample records fewer than 850,000 clones, approximately 96% being singletons. CD45RO-negative cells were positively selected for CCR7, leaving out terminally differentiated effector memory CD45RA+ cells. The data were obtained in a study of shared clonotypes between healthy human individuals. The trim removed 4 bases at V and 4 bases at J, leaving 9 bases unmatched. In germline, CDR1 is MDHEN, CDR2 SYDVKM. The CDR3 is 16 residues long. Overall study results and limits: Around 4.9% of naive CD4 clonotypes were shared across several donors.

The chain uses TRBV28 and TRBJ2-3; 9 bases align to TRBD1. The TCR was taken from a young man in good health. Sequencing used naive CD8+ T cells sorted from blood. CDR3 DNA sequence: TGTGCCAGCAGTTCCCAGGACAGGGGACGACCAGATACGCAGTATTTT. Protein sequence: CASSSQDRGRPDTQYF. The full variable domain, rest sourced from reference TRBV28 and TRBJ2-3, is DVKVTQSSRYLVKRTGEKVFLECVQDMDHENMFWYRQDPGLGLRLIYFSYDVKMKEKGDIPEGYSVSREKKERFSLILESASTNQTSMYLCASSSQDRGRPDTQYFGPGTRLTVL.